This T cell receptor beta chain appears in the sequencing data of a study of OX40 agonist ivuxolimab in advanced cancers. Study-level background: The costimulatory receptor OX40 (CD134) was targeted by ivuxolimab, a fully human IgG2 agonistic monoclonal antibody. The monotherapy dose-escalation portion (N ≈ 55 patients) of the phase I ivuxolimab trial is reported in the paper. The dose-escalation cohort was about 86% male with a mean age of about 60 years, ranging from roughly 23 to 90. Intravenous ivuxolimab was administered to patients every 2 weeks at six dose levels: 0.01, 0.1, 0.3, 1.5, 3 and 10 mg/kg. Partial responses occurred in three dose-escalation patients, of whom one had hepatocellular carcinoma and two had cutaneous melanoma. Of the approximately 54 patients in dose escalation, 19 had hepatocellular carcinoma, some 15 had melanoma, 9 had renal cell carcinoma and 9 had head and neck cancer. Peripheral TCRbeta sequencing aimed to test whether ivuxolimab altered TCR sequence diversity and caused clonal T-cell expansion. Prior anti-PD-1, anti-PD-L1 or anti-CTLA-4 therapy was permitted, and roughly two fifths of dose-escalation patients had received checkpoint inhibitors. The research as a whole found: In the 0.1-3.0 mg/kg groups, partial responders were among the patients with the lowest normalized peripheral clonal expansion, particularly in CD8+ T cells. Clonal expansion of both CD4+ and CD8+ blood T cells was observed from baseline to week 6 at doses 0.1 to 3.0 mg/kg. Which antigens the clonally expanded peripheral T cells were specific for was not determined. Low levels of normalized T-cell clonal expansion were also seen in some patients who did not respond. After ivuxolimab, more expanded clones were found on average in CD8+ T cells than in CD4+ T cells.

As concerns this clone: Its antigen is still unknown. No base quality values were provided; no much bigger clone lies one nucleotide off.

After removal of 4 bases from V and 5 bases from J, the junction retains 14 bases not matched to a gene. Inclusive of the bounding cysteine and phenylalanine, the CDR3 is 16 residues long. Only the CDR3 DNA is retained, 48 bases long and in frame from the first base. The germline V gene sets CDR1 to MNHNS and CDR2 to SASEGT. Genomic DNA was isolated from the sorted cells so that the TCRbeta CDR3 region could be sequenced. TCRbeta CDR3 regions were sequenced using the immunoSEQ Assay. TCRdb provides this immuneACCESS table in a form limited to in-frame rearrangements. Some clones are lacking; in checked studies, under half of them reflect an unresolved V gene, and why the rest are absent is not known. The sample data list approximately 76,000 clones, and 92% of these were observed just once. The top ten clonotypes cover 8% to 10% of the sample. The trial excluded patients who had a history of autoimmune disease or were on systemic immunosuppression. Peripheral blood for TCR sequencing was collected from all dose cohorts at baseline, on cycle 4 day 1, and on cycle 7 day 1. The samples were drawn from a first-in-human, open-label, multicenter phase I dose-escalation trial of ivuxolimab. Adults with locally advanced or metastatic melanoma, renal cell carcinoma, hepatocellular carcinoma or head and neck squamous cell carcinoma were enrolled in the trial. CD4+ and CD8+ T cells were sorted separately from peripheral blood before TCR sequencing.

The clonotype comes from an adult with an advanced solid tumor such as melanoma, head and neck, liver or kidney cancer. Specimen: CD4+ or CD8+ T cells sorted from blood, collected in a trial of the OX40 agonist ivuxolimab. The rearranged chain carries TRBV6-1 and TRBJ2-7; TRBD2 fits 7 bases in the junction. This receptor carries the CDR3 CASSVLVGGRHDEQYF. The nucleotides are TGTGCCAGCAGTGTTCTCGTGGGAGGGAGGCATGACGAGCAGTACTTC.